This TCR beta chain was identified during a study of multiple sclerosis patients with progressive multifocal leukoencephalopathy. Study findings and constraints: Findings may reflect JC virus infection or just general immunocompromise.

Sequencing was at survey level. The assay was immunoSEQ multiplex PCR, and TCRdb's table has in-frame clones only and misses some. The sample yields about 30,000 clones, more than 70% seen once. The CDR3 has 14 amino acids. CDR1 is SGHRS and CDR2 is YFSETQ in the germline V gene. Trimming took off 5 bases at V and 3 bases at J, with 13 bases between the two ends. A word on this clone: The antigen is unknown.

Indicated time point: time of PML onset. Natalizumab-treated patients developed PML between 16 and 56 months into natalizumab therapy. Prior interferon beta treatment was universal, and the PML patients were all female. The sequence derives from a woman in her thirties with progressive multifocal leukoencephalopathy. The rearrangement joins TRBV5-1 to TRBJ2-3, with D hard to call. The material was PBMCs, obtained from a patient treated with natalizumab. The CDR3 region is CASRGSLGTDTQYF. The DNA for the CDR3 is TGCGCCAGCAGAGGGTCCCTCGGGACAGATACGCAGTATTTT. The complete variable domain, with remaining parts taken from reference TRBV5-1 and TRBJ2-3, reads KAGVTQTPRYLIKTRGQQVTLSCSPISGHRSVSWYQQTPGQGLQFLFEYFSETQRNKGNFPGRFSGRQFSNSRSEMNVSTLELGDSALYLCASRGSLGTDTQYFGPGTRLTVL.